A single sample is the source of the 15 T cell receptor beta chains below, sequenced in a study of shared clonotypes between healthy human individuals. Assay: immunoSEQ multiplex PCR; the TCRdb copy retains only in-frame clones and omits some. This table has around 2.5 million clones, 90% to 95% appearing once. The sample was naive CD4+ T cells from PBMCs. Subset indicated: CD45RA+ positively selected. These receptor sequences come from a man between 18 and 29 years old in good health. Some clones in this sample may be carry-over from other donors' samples.

The V and J genes are TRBV7-8 and TRBJ2-5; no clear D. With the DNA end fitting TRBJ2-7 better, the J assignment may be wrong. Germline-derived CDR1 and CDR2 are SGHVS and FQNEAQ. The CDR3 runs 15 residues. CDR3 sequence (DNA): TGTGCCAGCAGCTCTGAAAATGTCCGGTTCTCCGAGCAGTACTTC. As protein: CASSSENVRFSEQYF.

This clone was seen once. The genes are TRBV18 and TRBJ1-5; possibly TRBD1 for D (6 bases). This CDR3 contains 18 residues. Germline-derived CDR1 and CDR2 are KGHSH and LQKENI. V lost 2 bases and J 4 bases, leaving 21 bases between the germline ends. CDR3 in amino acids: CASSPAAGAGFPNQPQHF. The DNA for the CDR3 is TGTGCCAGCTCACCAGCTGCGGGGGCAGGTTTTCCTAATCAGCCCCAGCATTTT.

The rearrangement links TRBV9 to TRBJ2-7; D is uncertain. The germline gives CDR1 SGDLS, CDR2 YYNGEE. Trimming left V 0 bases short and J 0 bases short, with 13 bases between. This CDR3 spans 16 amino acids. The CDR3 bases are TGTGCCAGCAGCGTAGGGTGGGGTGCTCGCTCCTACGAGCAGTACTTC. This translates into CASSVGWGARSYEQYF.

This chain uses TRBV5-4 with TRBJ1-2; D remains unclear. CDR1 and CDR2 (germline): SGHNT, YYREEE (reference sequence). The V and J ends lost 2 bases and 6 bases respectively, with 17 bases between them. The CDR3 extends over 15 amino acids. CDR3 nucleotide sequence: TGTGCCAGCAGCTTTTTATTAGGACGATTCGATGGCTACACCTTC. It yields the protein CASSFLLGRFDGYTF.

The V call is TRBV5-1, the J call TRBJ2-2; D is possibly TRBD1 (6 bases). Germline V lookup: CDR1 SGHRS, CDR2 YFSETQ. This CDR3 spans 14 amino acids. The germline V and J ends were trimmed by 9 bases and 7 bases, with 19 bases remaining between them. This chain's CDR3 is CATGYPGADGELFF. In nucleotides, the CDR3 is TGCGCCACCGGCTATCCAGGGGCTGACGGGGAGCTGTTTTTT. Full variable domain (missing parts from reference TRBV5-1 and TRBJ2-2): KAGVTQTPRYLIKTRGQQVTLSCSPISGHRSVSWYQQTPGQGLQFLFEYFSETQRNKGNFPGRFSGRQFSNSRSEMNVSTLELGDSALYLCATGYPGADGELFFGEGSRLTVL.

The chain joins TRBV30 to TRBJ1-5; tentative D call: TRBD1 (5 bases). This CDR3 contains 16 residues. Germline V lookup: CDR1 GTSNPN, CDR2 SVGIG (reference sequence). V shed 1 base and J shed 7 bases, with 20 bases lying between them. CDR3 DNA: TGTGCCTGGAGTGAAGGGGTAACCAAACGGCCCCAGCCCCAGCATTTT. As protein: CAWSEGVTKRPQPQHF. The entire variable domain, with the rest obtained from reference TRBV30 and TRBJ1-5, is as follows: SQTIHQWPATLVQPVGSPLSLECTVEGTSNPNLYWYRQAAGRGLQLLFYSVGIGQISSEVPQNLSASRPQDRQFILSSKKLLLSDSGFYLCAWSEGVTKRPQPQHFGDGTRLSIL.

V gene TRBV6-1 combines with J gene TRBJ2-1; 8 bases match TRBD2. The V and J ends lost 6 bases and 8 bases, in that order; junction bases with no gene match: 12. The CDR3 length is 15 residues. The germline V gene encodes CDR1 MNHNS and CDR2 SASEGT. The CDR3 region has the DNA TGTGCCAGCAGACTAGGGACTAGGGGGAACGATGAGCAGTTCTTC. This encodes CASRLGTRGNDEQFF.

The rearrangement uses TRBV7-8 and TRBJ2-1, with 7 bases lining up with TRBD1. The CDR3 sequence is 16 residues long. V lost 5 bases, J lost 2 bases, and 9 bases stayed unmatched. Germline lookup yields CDR1 SGHVS and CDR2 FQNEAQ. The CDR3 coding sequence is TGTGCCAGCAGCCCACAGGGGTTGGCGGCCTACAATGAGCAGTTCTTC. This gives the protein CASSPQGLAAYNEQFF.

The J gene is TRBJ2-2, the V gene TRBV7-9; D remains ambiguous. The CDR3 totals 12 residues. V dropped 5 bases and J dropped 4 bases, with 5 bases sitting between them. The germline V gene has CDR1 SEHNR and CDR2 FQNEAQ (reference sequence). CDR3 DNA: TGTGCCAGCAGCCCCTTCACCGGGGAGCTGTTTTTT. Protein: CASSPFTGELFF. The whole variable domain, filled in from reference TRBV7-9 and TRBJ2-2, reads DTGVSQNPRHKITKRGQNVTFRCDPISEHNRLYWYRQTLGQGPEFLTYFQNEAQLEKSRLLSDRFSAERPKGSFSTLEIQRTEQGDSAMYLCASSPFTGELFFGEGSRLTVL.

The chain employs TRBV6-1 and TRBJ2-2; TRBD1 is a possible D gene (6 bases). CDR1 is MNHNS, CDR2 SASEGT, per germline. The CDR3 runs to 16 residues. Deletions cut 1 base from V and 1 base from J, with 10 bases between. CDR3 region: CASSEVLTGNTGELFF. For the CDR3, the DNA is TGTGCCAGCAGTGAAGTTCTGACAGGGAACACCGGGGAGCTGTTTTTT.

V gene TRBV9 combines with J gene TRBJ2-1; D is perhaps TRBD1 (5 bases). V lost 0 bases, J lost 3 bases, and 13 bases lay in between. CDR3 length: 16 amino acids. Germline V CDR1 and CDR2: SGDLS, YYNGEE. CDR3 in DNA: TGTGCCAGCAGCGTAGAGGTAGGGGTGTACTACAATGAGCAGTTCTTC. Translating it yields CASSVEVGVYYNEQFF.

This clone was found a few times. V usage is TRBV5-1 and J usage is TRBJ1-2; D unresolved. Per germline, CDR1 SGHRS and CDR2 YFSETQ. The CDR3 has 13 amino acids. The V end lost 0 bases, the J end lost 2 bases, and 5 bases lay between the germline ends. CDR3 DNA: TGCGCCAGCAGCTTGGATTGGAACTATGGCTACACCTTC. Protein product: CASSLDWNYGYTF.

The V and J genes are TRBV28 and TRBJ2-1; the match to TRBD2 covers 11 bases. J was trimmed by 4 bases and V by 6 bases; bases with no gene match: 5. The CDR3 extends over 15 amino acids. Germline-derived CDR1 and CDR2 are MDHEN and SYDVKM. The CDR3 spells CASSAGTSGYNEQFF. As DNA, the CDR3 is TGTGCCAGCAGCGCAGGGACTAGCGGATACAATGAGCAGTTCTTC.

This chain uses TRBV4-1 with TRBJ2-2, with D perhaps matching TRBD2 (6 bases). The CDR3 runs to 15 residues. Per the germline V gene, CDR1 is MGHRA and CDR2 is YSYEKL. V gave up 2 bases and J gave up 5 bases, with 12 bases separating them. This chain's CDR3 is CASSQPTRGTGELFF. In DNA, the CDR3 is TGCGCCAGCAGCCAACCGACACGGGGGACCGGGGAGCTGTTTTTT.

This rearrangement joins TRBV28 to TRBJ2-1; 11 positions match TRBD2. Looked up from germline, CDR1 is MDHEN and CDR2 is SYDVKM. The CDR3 extends over 21 amino acids. Trimming took 0 bases from V and 0 from J; bases not matched to a gene: 13. CDR3 amino acids: CASSLWLAGLAATSSYNEQFF. As DNA, the CDR3 is TGTGCCAGCAGTTTATGGCTCGCGGGACTAGCGGCGACGAGCTCCTACAATGAGCAGTTCTTC.